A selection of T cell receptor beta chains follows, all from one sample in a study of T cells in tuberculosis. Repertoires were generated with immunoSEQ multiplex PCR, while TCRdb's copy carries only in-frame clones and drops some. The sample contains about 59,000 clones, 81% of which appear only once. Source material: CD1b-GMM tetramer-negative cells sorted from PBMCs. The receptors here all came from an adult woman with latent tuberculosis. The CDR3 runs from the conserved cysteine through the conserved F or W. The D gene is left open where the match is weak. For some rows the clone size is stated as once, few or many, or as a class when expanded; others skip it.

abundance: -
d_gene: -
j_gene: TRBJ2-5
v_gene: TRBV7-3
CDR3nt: TGTTTTCAGGGAGGAGAGACCCAGTACTTC
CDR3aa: CFQGGETQYF

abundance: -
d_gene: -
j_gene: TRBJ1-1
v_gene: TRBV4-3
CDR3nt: TGCGCCAGCAGCCAAGGCCGAGGGATCCCGGGATATACTGAAGCTTTCTTT
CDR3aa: CASSQGRGIPGYTEAFF

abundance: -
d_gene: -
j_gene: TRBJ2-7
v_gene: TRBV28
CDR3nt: TGTGCCAGCAGTTTTGACGACAGGCCCTCCGAGCAGTACTTC
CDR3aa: CASSFDDRPSEQYF

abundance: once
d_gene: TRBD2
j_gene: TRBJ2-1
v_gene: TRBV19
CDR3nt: TGTGCCAGTAGTCCCATCGCTAGCGGAATTTACAATGAGCAGTTCTTC
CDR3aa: CASSPIASGIYNEQFF

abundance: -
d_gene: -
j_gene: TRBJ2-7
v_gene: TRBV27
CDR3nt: TGTGCCGGCCGGACGGGGACATTCTACGAGCAGTACTTC
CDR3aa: CAGRTGTFYEQYF

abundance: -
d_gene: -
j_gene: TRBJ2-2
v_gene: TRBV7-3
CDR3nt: TGTGCCAGCAGCGGGGGGGCAGGGAGGAACGGGGAGCTGTTTTTT
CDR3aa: CASSGGAGRNGELFF

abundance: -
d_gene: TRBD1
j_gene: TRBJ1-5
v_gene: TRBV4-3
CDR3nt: TGCGCCAGCAGCCGGGTAGAACGGGACAGCATGCCTCAGCCCCAGCATTTT
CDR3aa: CASSRVERDSMPQPQHF

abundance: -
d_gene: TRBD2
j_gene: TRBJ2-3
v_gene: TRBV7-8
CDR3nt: TGTGCCAGCAGGTTAACCGGGACTAGCGGGAGGAGGGTAGCAGATACGCAGTATTTT
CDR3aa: CASRLTGTSGRRVADTQYF

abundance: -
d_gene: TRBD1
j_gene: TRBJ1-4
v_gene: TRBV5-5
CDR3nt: TGTGCCAGCAGCCGGAACAGGGGGCTGGGAGAAAAACTGTTTTTT
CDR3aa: CASSRNRGLGEKLFF

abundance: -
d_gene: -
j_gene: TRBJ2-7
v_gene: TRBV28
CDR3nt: TGTGCCAGCAGTTCCGGGGTATACGAGCAGTACTTC
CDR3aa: CASSSGVYEQYF

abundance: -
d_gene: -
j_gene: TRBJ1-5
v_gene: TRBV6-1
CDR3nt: TGTGCCAGCAGTGCCGGGGGAGGCAATCAGCCCCAGCATTTT
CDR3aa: CASSAGGGNQPQHF

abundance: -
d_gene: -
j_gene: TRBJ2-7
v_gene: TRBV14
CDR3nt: TGTGCCAGCAGCCAGACGAACAGGGCCTTCGAGCAGTACTTC
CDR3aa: CASSQTNRAFEQYF

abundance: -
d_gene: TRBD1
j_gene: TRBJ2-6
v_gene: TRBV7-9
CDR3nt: TGTGCCAGCAGCTTCAGGGGGCGATCCGGGGCCAACGTCCTGACTTTC
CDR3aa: CASSFRGRSGANVLTF

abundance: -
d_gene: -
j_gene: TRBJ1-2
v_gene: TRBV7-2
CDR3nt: TGTGCCAGCAGCTTCAGGGGCTATGGCTACACCTTC
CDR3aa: CASSFRGYGYTF

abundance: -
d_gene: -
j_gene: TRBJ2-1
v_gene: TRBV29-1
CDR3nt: TGCAGCGTTGAATCCACTTCCAATGAGCAGTTCTTC
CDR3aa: CSVESTSNEQFF

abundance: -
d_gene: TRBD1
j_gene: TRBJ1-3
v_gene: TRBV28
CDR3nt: TGTGCCAGCACGGAGTTTGGACAGGGGACTGGAAACACCATATATTTT
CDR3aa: CASTEFGQGTGNTIYF

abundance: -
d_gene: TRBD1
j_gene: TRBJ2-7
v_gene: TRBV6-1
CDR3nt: TGTGCCAGCAGTGAAAGGGGACAGGACGAGCAGTACTTC
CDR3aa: CASSERGQDEQYF

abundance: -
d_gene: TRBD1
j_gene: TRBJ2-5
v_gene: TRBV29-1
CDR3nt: TGCAGCGCCTACAGGGGGAAAGGGGAGACCCAGTACTTC
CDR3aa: CSAYRGKGETQYF

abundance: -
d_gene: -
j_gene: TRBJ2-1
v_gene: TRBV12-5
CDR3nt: TGTGCTAGTGGTCCCACAGATGGTGAGCAGTTCTTC
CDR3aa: CASGPTDGEQFF

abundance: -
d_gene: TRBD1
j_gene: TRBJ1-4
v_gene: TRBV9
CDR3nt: TGTGCCAGCAGCTCGACAGGGTCTAATGAAAAACTGTTTTTT
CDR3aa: CASSSTGSNEKLFF

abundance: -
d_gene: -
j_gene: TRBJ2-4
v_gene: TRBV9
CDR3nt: TGTGCCAGCAGCGTAGGCAACGACGGGAACATTCAGTACTTC
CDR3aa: CASSVGNDGNIQYF

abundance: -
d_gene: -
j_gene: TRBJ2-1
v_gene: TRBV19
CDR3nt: TGTGCCAGTAGTATAGATCAATTGGCGGCTAGCTCCTACAATGAGCAGTTCTTC
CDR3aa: CASSIDQLAASSYNEQFF

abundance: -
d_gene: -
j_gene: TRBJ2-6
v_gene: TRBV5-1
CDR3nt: TGCGCCAGCAGATTGAGGGGGACCGGGGCCAACGTCCTGACTTTC
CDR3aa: CASRLRGTGANVLTF

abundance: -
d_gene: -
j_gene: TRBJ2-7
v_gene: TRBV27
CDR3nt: TGTGCCAGCAGTCCAAACCGGGACTACGAGCAGTACTTC
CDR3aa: CASSPNRDYEQYF

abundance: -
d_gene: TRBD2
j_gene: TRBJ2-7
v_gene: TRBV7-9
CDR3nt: TGTGCCAGCAGTCCTCAACGACTAGCGGGAGGCTCCTACGAGCAGTACTTC
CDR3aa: CASSPQRLAGGSYEQYF

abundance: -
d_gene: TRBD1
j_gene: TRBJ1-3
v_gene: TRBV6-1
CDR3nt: TGTGCCAGCATCACTTTTGGGACAGCTGGAAACACCATATATTTT
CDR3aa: CASITFGTAGNTIYF

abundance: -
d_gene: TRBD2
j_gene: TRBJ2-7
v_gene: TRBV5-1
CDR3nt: TGCGCCAGCAGCTCTCCGGGACTAGCAGGGTACGAGCAGTACTTC
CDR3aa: CASSSPGLAGYEQYF

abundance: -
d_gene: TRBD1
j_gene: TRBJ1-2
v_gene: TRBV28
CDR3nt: TGTGCCAGCAGTACCCGGACAGGGAGCGGCTACACCTTC
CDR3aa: CASSTRTGSGYTF

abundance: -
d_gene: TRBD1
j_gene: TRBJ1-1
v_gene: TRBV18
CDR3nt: TGTGCCAGCTCACTCGGGACAGGGAGGAACACTGAAGCTTTCTTT
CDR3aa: CASSLGTGRNTEAFF

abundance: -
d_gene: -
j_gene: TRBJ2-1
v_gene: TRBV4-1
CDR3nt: TGCGCCAGCAGCCAAGTACACGGGGGGCTCAGGGCCTACAATGAGCAGTTCTTC
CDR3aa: CASSQVHGGLRAYNEQFF

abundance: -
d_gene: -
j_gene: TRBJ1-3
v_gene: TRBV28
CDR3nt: TGTGCCAGCAGACAGACAGGTCCTAGCTCTGGAAACACCATATATTTT
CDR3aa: CASRQTGPSSGNTIYF

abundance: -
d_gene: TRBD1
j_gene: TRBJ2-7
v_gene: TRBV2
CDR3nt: TGTGCCAGCCGATACCCGGGACAGCCCTACGAGCAGTACTTC
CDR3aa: CASRYPGQPYEQYF

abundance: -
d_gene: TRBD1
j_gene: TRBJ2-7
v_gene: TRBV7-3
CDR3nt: TGTGCCAGCAGCTCAGAAGGGGGCTACTACGAGCAGTACTTC
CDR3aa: CASSSEGGYYEQYF

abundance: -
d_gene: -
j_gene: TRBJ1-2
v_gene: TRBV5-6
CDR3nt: TGTGCCAGCAGACCTGCCAGGGGTGGCTATGGCTACACCTTC
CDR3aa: CASRPARGGYGYTF

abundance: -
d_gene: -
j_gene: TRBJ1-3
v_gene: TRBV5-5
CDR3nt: TGTGCCAGCAGCCCCGATCTAAACTCTGGAAACACCATATATTTT
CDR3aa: CASSPDLNSGNTIYF

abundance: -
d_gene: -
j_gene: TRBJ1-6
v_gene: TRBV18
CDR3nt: TGTGCCAGCTCACCGGGCAGGGGATCCTATAATTCACCCCTCCACTTT
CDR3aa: CASSPGRGSYNSPLHF

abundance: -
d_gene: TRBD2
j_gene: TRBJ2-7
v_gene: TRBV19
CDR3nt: TGTGCCAGTAGTCTTCGGATCCGAGGACTAGCGGGAGGTTCCTACGAGCAGTACTTC
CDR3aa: CASSLRIRGLAGGSYEQYF

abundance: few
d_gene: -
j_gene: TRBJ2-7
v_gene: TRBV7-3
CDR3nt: TGTGCCAGCAGCAAGGCGGCGGGCGCACAGGAGCAGTACTTC
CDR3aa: CASSKAAGAQEQYF

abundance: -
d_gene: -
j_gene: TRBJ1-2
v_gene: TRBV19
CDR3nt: TGTGCCAGCCAGTCCCGGGACATTGCCTTC
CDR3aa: CASQSRDIAF

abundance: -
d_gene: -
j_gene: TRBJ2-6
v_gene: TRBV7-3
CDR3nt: TGTGCCAGCAGCTTAACGCCCCGGGTATCTGGGGCCAACGTCCTGACTTTC
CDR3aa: CASSLTPRVSGANVLTF